The 22 T cell receptor beta chains in this list originate from one sample, sequenced in a study of Graves' ophthalmopathy and Graves' hyperthyroidism. RNA served as the template for amplifying TCR beta CDR3 regions. RT-PCR was first run with HTBI primers, then multiplex PCR in a second round. TCRdb re-called the multiplex PCR reads with MiXCR, one entry per CDR3 protein. The data contain roughly 160,000 distinct CDR3 sequences, 39% of them singletons. Material for sequencing was peripheral blood. The source is a man aged 25-40 years with Graves' ophthalmopathy.

This clonotype was observed at least ten times. CDR3 protein: CASSRTSLEQYF. The CDR3 DNA follows: TGTGCCAGCAGCCGGACATCTCTCGAGCAGTACTTC. The J gene is TRBJ2-7, the V gene TRBV6-2 or TRBV6-3, with a tentative D call TRBD1 (5 bases). Germline CDR1 is MNHEY and CDR2 is SVGEGT. Trimming left V 6 bases short and J 6 bases short, with 12 bases between. CDR3 size: 12 residues.

This clonotype appeared many times. This chain links TRBV6-5 with TRBJ2-7, with D maybe TRBD1 (6 bases). V shed 6 bases and J shed 2 bases, with 11 bases lying between them. The CDR3 totals 13 residues. Germline-derived CDR1 and CDR2 are MNHEY and SVGAGI. CDR3 coding DNA: TGTGCCAGCAGCCGGACAGTCACCTACGAGCAGTACTTC. Protein: CASSRTVTYEQYF.

This clonotype came up many times. This rearrangement joins TRBV27 to TRBJ1-1, with D perhaps TRBD1 (6 bases). Between the trimmed V and J ends, which lost 0 bases and 1 base, there was a span of 12 bases. The CDR3 totals 16 residues. Germline V lookup: CDR1 MNHEY, CDR2 SMNVEV (reference sequence). CDR3 amino acids: CASSLSGGAWNTEAFF. In nucleotides, the CDR3 is TGTGCCAGCAGTTTATCAGGGGGAGCATGGAACACTGAAGCTTTCTTT.

This chain's CDR3 is CASRRARENTEAFF. For the CDR3, the DNA is TGTGCCAGCAGGCGAGCCCGGGAAAACACTGAAGCTTTCTTT. The chain recombines TRBV11-2 with TRBJ1-1, with D hard to call. Trimming left V 6 bases short and J 2 bases short, with 13 bases between. Germline V lookup: CDR1 SGHAT, CDR2 FQNNGV. This CDR3 is 14 amino acids long. The full variable domain, its missing parts supplied by reference TRBV11-2 and TRBJ1-1, is EAGVAQSPRYKIIEKRQSVAFWCNPISGHATLYWYQQILGQGPKLLIQFQNNGVVDDSQLPKDRFSAERLKGVDSTLKIQPAKLEDSAVYLCASRRARENTEAFFGQGTRLTVV.

At least ten counts were recorded for this clonotype. This chain joins TRBV28 and TRBJ2-7; TRBD1 matches 7 bases. V lost 1 base, J lost 0 bases, and 6 bases stayed unmatched. CDR3 length equals 16 residues. The V gene's germline CDR1 is MDHEN and CDR2 SYDVKM. The CDR3 DNA reads TGTGCCAGCAGTTTATTGGGAACAGGGGACTCCTACGAGCAGTACTTC. It yields the protein CASSLLGTGDSYEQYF.

This clonotype was observed many times. The chain couples TRBV6-1 to TRBJ1-2; D call uncertain. Germline CDR1 MNHNS, CDR2 SASEGT. The germline V and J ends were trimmed by 0 bases and 8 bases, with 19 bases remaining between them. This CDR3 comprises 16 residues. CDR3 in amino acids: CASSEAASRPLGGYTF. The CDR3 bases are TGTGCCAGCAGTGAAGCGGCCAGTCGCCCCTTAGGAGGCTACACCTTC.

In this sample, this clonotype turned up many times. The genes are TRBV28 and TRBJ1-1; no clear D. V was clipped by 5 bases and J by 8 bases, with 15 bases between them. Germline assignment: CDR1 MDHEN and CDR2 SYDVKM. The CDR3 has 13 residues. As DNA, the CDR3 is TGTGCCAGCAGTCCCTCGGGTGACCTCGAAGCTTTCTTT. It specifies CASSPSGDLEAFF.

This clonotype was recorded at least ten times. This chain links TRBV3-1 with TRBJ2-7, with a weak D call TRBD2 (5 bases). V dropped 2 bases and J dropped 12 bases, with 17 bases sitting between them. This CDR3 is 13 amino acids long. Germline V gene lookup returns CDR1 LGHDT and CDR2 YNNKEL (reference sequence). CDR3 in amino acids: CASSQISGVPGYF. The DNA of the CDR3 is TGTGCCAGCAGCCAAATCTCCGGGGTCCCGGGGTACTTC.

There are many counts of this clonotype. The V call is TRBV2, the J call TRBJ2-5; D is unresolved. The V and J ends lost 4 bases and 3 bases respectively, with 9 bases between them. This CDR3 spans 13 amino acids. Germline-derived CDR1 and CDR2 are SNHLY and FYNNEI. In DNA, the CDR3 is TGTGCCAGCAGTGCCCCCCCGGAAGAGACCCAGTACTTC. It is translated as CASSAPPEETQYF.

This clonotype was counted a few times. This rearrangement joins TRBV7-2 to TRBJ2-5; possibly TRBD1 for D (6 bases). CDR1 SGHTA and CDR2 FQGNSA come from the germline V gene. V shed 0 bases and J shed 2 bases, with 16 bases lying between them. The CDR3 is made up of 17 amino acids. The CDR3 loop is CASSLAGAGTRQETQYF. CDR3 bases: TGTGCCAGCAGCTTAGCGGGGGCAGGTACCCGTCAAGAGACCCAGTACTTC.

This clonotype was detected ten times or more. V is TRBV11-3 and J is TRBJ1-2; D gene ambiguous. CDR1 and CDR2 from the germline V gene are SGHNT and YENEEA. The CDR3 spans 13 residues. Trimming left V 2 bases short and J 5 bases short, with 9 bases between. CDR3 in amino acids: CASSLYGAYGYTF. For the CDR3, the DNA is TGTGCCAGCAGCTTATACGGAGCGTATGGCTACACCTTC.

The CDR3 protein is CASRSLAGEETGELFF. The CDR3 region has the DNA TGTGCCAGCAGATCTCTAGCGGGAGAGGAGACCGGGGAGCTGTTTTTT. The chain combines TRBV12-3 or TRBV12-4 with TRBJ2-2, with 10 bases aligning to TRBD2. The CDR3 is 16 amino acids. V lost 6 bases, J lost 5 bases, and 9 bases stayed unmatched.

The chain employs TRBV27 and TRBJ1-1; 9 positions agree with TRBD1. Looked up from germline, CDR1 is MNHEY and CDR2 is SMNVEV (reference sequence). V shed 6 bases, J shed 5 bases, and the junction held 10 bases outside the gene matches. The CDR3 is 15 residues long. Written as DNA, the CDR3 is TGTGCCAGCAGCCGACCGGGACAGGGAAGAACTGAAGCTTTCTTT. This gives the protein CASSRPGQGRTEAFF.

This clonotype was seen ten or more times. The V call is TRBV19, the J call TRBJ2-2; TRBD1 is a possible D gene (6 bases). Germline V lookup: CDR1 LNHDA, CDR2 SQIVND (reference sequence). This CDR3 spans 14 amino acids. The V end lost 7 bases, the J end lost 5 bases, and 14 bases lay between the germline ends. CDR3 coding DNA: TGTGCCAGTAAACGGAACAGGGAAACCGGGGAGCTGTTTTTT. It translates to CASKRNRETGELFF.

This chain uses TRBV6-1 with TRBJ1-2, with D perhaps TRBD1 (5 bases). CDR3 length: 15 amino acids. V was cut by 8 bases and J by 5 bases, with 21 bases left in between. Germline lookup yields CDR1 MNHNS and CDR2 SASEGT. The CDR3: CASLTFRDGLYGYTF. CDR3 nucleotides: TGTGCCAGCCTGACGTTCCGGGACGGACTTTATGGCTACACCTTC.

This clonotype was observed at least ten times. This rearrangement joins TRBV12-3 or TRBV12-4 to TRBJ1-1; D is possibly TRBD1 (5 bases). The CDR3 loop spans 13 amino acids. V was clipped by 4 bases and J by 7 bases, with 13 bases between them. The CDR3 spells CASSSAGLGEAFF. The CDR3 DNA reads TGTGCCAGCAGTTCGGCAGGGCTTGGTGAAGCTTTCTTT.

The rearrangement joins TRBV11-2 to TRBJ2-2, with D perhaps matching TRBD1 or TRBD2 (5 bases each). Trimming left V 0 bases short and J 4 bases short, with 18 bases between. CDR3 length equals 18 residues. Germline V gene lookup returns CDR1 SGHAT and CDR2 FQNNGV. CDR3 protein: CASSLDHMGDVGTGELFF. CDR3 in DNA: TGTGCCAGCAGCTTAGATCATATGGGGGACGTTGGCACCGGGGAGCTGTTTTTT. Combining the CDR3 with reference TRBV11-2 and TRBJ2-2 gives the whole variable domain EAGVAQSPRYKIIEKRQSVAFWCNPISGHATLYWYQQILGQGPKLLIQFQNNGVVDDSQLPKDRFSAERLKGVDSTLKIQPAKLEDSAVYLCASSLDHMGDVGTGELFFGEGSRLTVL.

This clonotype has ten or more counts. V gene TRBV12-3 or TRBV12-4 combines with J gene TRBJ1-5, with D tentatively TRBD1 (5 bases). The CDR3 spans 13 residues. Trimming cost V 4 bases and J 7 bases, with 11 bases left between them. In nucleotides, the CDR3 is TGTGCCAGCAGTTATCAGGGAGGGCAGCCCCAGCATTTT. Encoded protein: CASSYQGGQPQHF.

The genes are TRBV28 and TRBJ1-6; D is possibly TRBD1 (6 bases). This CDR3 region has 16 residues. V lost 3 bases and J lost 6, with 15 bases in between. Germline CDR1 reads MDHEN; CDR2 reads SYDVKM. The CDR3, as DNA: TGTGCCAGCAGTTTCGGGGGCCATGGGAGTAATTCACCCCTCCACTTT. Translating gives CASSFGGHGSNSPLHF.

This clonotype was seen only a few times. The chain uses TRBV12-3 or TRBV12-4 and TRBJ1-6, with D possibly being TRBD1 (5 bases). V lost 3 bases, J lost 11 bases, and 14 bases lay in between. This CDR3 region has 14 residues. CDR3 protein: CASSFNPGTAPLHF. As DNA, the CDR3 is TGTGCCAGCAGTTTTAATCCAGGGACCGCACCCCTCCACTTT.

This clonotype came up many times. The chain employs TRBV20-1 and TRBJ2-5, with 10 bases aligning to TRBD2. The ends lost 6 bases at V and 3 bases at J; junction bases unmatched: 4. This CDR3 has 13 residues. The germline V gene has CDR1 DFQATT and CDR2 SNEGSKA (reference sequence). In DNA form, the CDR3 reads TGCAGTGCCACCACTAGCGGGGAAGAGACCCAGTACTTC. The encoded protein is CSATTSGEETQYF.

This clonotype came up many times. This chain joins TRBV19 and TRBJ1-1; perhaps TRBD1 as D (6 bases). Trimming took off 5 bases at V and 2 bases at J, with 12 bases between the two ends. Germline CDR1 is LNHDA and CDR2 is SQIVND (reference sequence). This CDR3 is built from 14 residues. CDR3 DNA sequence: TGTGCCAGTAGTCCCGGACAGACTAACACTGAAGCTTTCTTT. Protein: CASSPGQTNTEAFF.